This is a list of T cell receptor beta chains from one sample in a study of beta chain features in type 1 diabetes. Libraries were prepared by immunoSEQ multiplex PCR; TCRdb keeps only in-frame clonotypes and omits some of them. The sample includes about 290,000 clones, under 8.5% seen only once; the top ten take roughly 1%. The sequencing input was central memory CD4+ T cells from blood. The receptors derive from a woman aged 18 to 35 in good health. The CDR3 runs from the conserved cysteine through the conserved F or W. D genes are given only for firm matches. Clone size appears in some rows only: once, few, many, or a class for an expanded clone.

>TRBV9|TRBJ1-6|TRBD1|few
TGTGCCAGCAGCGCCGGGACAGCAAGCGGTTCACCCCTCCACTTT
CASSAGTASGSPLHF
>TRBV6-5|TRBJ2-1|-|-
TGTGCCAGCAAGAACAACAATGAGCAGTTCTTC
CASKNNNEQFF
>TRBV19|TRBJ2-6|-|few
TGTGCCAGTAGTATAGGGTACTACTCTGGGGCCAACGTCCTGACTTTC
CASSIGYYSGANVLTF
>TRBV29-1|TRBJ1-1|TRBD1|few
TGCAGCGTTGATCAGGGGGCGCGAGGGACTGAAGCTTTCTTT
CSVDQGARGTEAFF
>TRBV6-5|TRBJ2-7|-|few
TGTGCCAGCAGTCCCCTACCCTCCTACGAGCAGTACTTC
CASSPLPSYEQYF
>TRBV14|TRBJ2-4|-|many
TGTGCCAGCAGCCGTTTGGGGGACAAAAACATTCAGTACTTC
CASSRLGDKNIQYF
>TRBV7-9|TRBJ2-1|TRBD2|few
TGTGCCAGCAGTATTGGACTAGCGAGAAATGAGCAGTTCTTC
CASSIGLARNEQFF
>TRBV6-6|TRBJ1-4|-|many
TGTGCCAGCACCTGGACCCAAAATGAAAAACTGTTTTTT
CASTWTQNEKLFF
>TRBV23-1|TRBJ2-7|TRBD2|many
TGCGCCAGCAGTCAATTCGTGGGAGGGCCTAGATACGAGCAGTACTTC
CASSQFVGGPRYEQYF
>TRBV18|TRBJ1-5|TRBD1|few
TGTGCCAGCTCCGGACAGGGCTATCAGCCCCAGCATTTT
CASSGQGYQPQHF
>TRBV4-2|TRBJ1-4|TRBD1|-
TGTGCCAGCAGCCAAGGAGCACGCGGGACAGATGAAAAACTGTTTTTT
CASSQGARGTDEKLFF
>TRBV11-3|TRBJ2-1|TRBD2|-
TGTGCCAGCAGCTTTGGCTACACTAGCGGGGTGTACAATGAGCAGTTCTTC
CASSFGYTSGVYNEQFF
>TRBV19|TRBJ2-7|TRBD2|few
TGTGCCAGTAGGGTGACTAGCGGACACTACGAGCAGTACTTC
CASRVTSGHYEQYF
>TRBV6-5|TRBJ1-1|-|few
TGTGCCAGCACGAAGGTCCAGGGATGGGGGGAAGCTTTCTTT
CASTKVQGWGEAFF
>TRBV10-3|TRBJ2-5|TRBD2|-
TGTGCCATCAGTGGACTAGCGGGGGGAGAGACCCAGTACTTC
CAISGLAGGETQYF
>TRBV4-1|TRBJ1-1|-|-
TGCGCCAGCAGCCTCACGGGAGGGGGAGTGGGGAACACTGAAGCTTTCTTT
CASSLTGGGVGNTEAFF
>TRBV7-2|TRBJ2-3|-|many
TGTGCCAGCAGCCTAGAAGTACGTGGCGCGGGAAGGGATACGCAGTATTTT
CASSLEVRGAGRDTQYF
>TRBV5-1|TRBJ1-1|TRBD1|-
TGCGCCAGTCGACAGGGGAATGATCCGCGAACAGCTTTCTTT
CASRQGNDPRTAFF
>TRBV4-3|TRBJ2-6|-|few
TGCGCCAGCAGCCAAGAGATATTGGGAGTCTCTGGGGCCAACGTCCTGACTTTC
CASSQEILGVSGANVLTF
>TRBV5-1|TRBJ1-2|-|-
TGCGCCAGCAGCTTGGCTGGGCAGATCCCCTATGGCTACACCTTC
CASSLAGQIPYGYTF
>TRBV18|TRBJ1-2|-|many
TGTGCCAGCTCACCGTCTATCCGGGCAAGCGGCTACACCTTC
CASSPSIRASGYTF
>TRBV29-1|TRBJ2-5|-|few
TGCAGCGTTCACAGGGTTCAGGAGACCCAGTACTTC
CSVHRVQETQYF
>TRBV19|TRBJ1-4|TRBD1|few
TGTGCCTCCAGGGACAGGGGGACTAATGAAAAACTGTTTTTT
CASRDRGTNEKLFF
>TRBV9|TRBJ1-2|TRBD1|few
TGTGCCAGCAGCGCCAGACAGGGGGCGAGCTATGGCTACACCTTC
CASSARQGASYGYTF
>TRBV6-1|TRBJ2-4|-|few
TGTGCCAGCAGTGAACTGGTCCACAGGACCACAGGCATTCAGTACTTC
CASSELVHRTTGIQYF
>TRBV30|TRBJ1-2|-|-
TGTGCCTGGACCCTGGGGGGGGCAGGCGGCTACACCTTC
CAWTLGGAGGYTF
>TRBV7-9|TRBJ1-5|TRBD1|few
TGTGCCAGCAGCTTAGGGACAGGGTCCGGCAATCAGCCCCAGCATTTT
CASSLGTGSGNQPQHF
>TRBV4-3|TRBJ1-4|-|few
TGCGCCAGCAGCCAAGATAATCGGGACGGCAATGAAAAACTGTTTTTT
CASSQDNRDGNEKLFF
>TRBV5-6|TRBJ1-6|TRBD1|few
TGTGCCAGCAGTCCCATGGACAGGGAAATTTCGCCCCTCCACTTT
CASSPMDREISPLHF
>TRBV7-6|TRBJ1-5|-|many
TGTGCCAGCAGCCTCGGAGGGGCTAGCAATCAGCCCCAGCATTTT
CASSLGGASNQPQHF
>TRBV19|TRBJ2-7|-|few
TGTGCCAGTAGTATAGTCGGGGGGCACCACGAGCAGTACTTC
CASSIVGGHHEQYF
>TRBV7-2|TRBJ2-3|-|-
TGTGCCAGCAGCACACAGCGGATTAGCACAGATACGCAGTATTTT
CASSTQRISTDTQYF
>TRBV5-1|TRBJ2-2|TRBD1|few
TGCGCCAGCAGACCGACAGGGGGCAACACCGGGGAGCTGTTTTTT
CASRPTGGNTGELFF
>TRBV7-8|TRBJ2-5|-|few
TGTGCCAGCAGCGGGACGGCACAAGGGGAGACCCAGTACTTC
CASSGTAQGETQYF
>TRBV7-6|TRBJ2-5|-|few
TGTGCCAGCAGCCTCTTCCCCGGGACCCAGTACTTC
CASSLFPGTQYF
>TRBV6-5|TRBJ2-1|-|few
TGTGCCAGCAGTTACTATGGCGGTGAGCAGTTCTTC
CASSYYGGEQFF
>TRBV5-4|TRBJ2-3|TRBD2|few
TGTGCCAGCAGGGCGGGACTAGCCGTTGCAGATACGCAGTATTTT
CASRAGLAVADTQYF
>TRBV25-1|TRBJ2-7|TRBD1|few
TGTGCCAGCAGTGAATTCTTTGGACAGGGAGCCAACGAGCAGTACTTC
CASSEFFGQGANEQYF
>TRBV4-1|TRBJ2-5|-|-
TGCGCCAGCAGCCAAGTTCAAAGCGGAGAGACCCAGTACTTC
CASSQVQSGETQYF
>TRBV7-2|TRBJ2-2|-|few
TGTGCCATCGGGGGTCCGAACACCGGGGAGCTGTTTTTT
CAIGGPNTGELFF